The text below deals with one TCR beta chain. This entry is derived from a study of blood T cells in healthy people across ages. A second PCR, run for about 6 to 11 cycles, used a sample-barcoded 5' primer plus a J-beta primer mix. Each CDR3 protein is one row after TCRdb ran MiXCR on the 5' RACE reads. The sample shows roughly 800,000 distinct CDR3 sequences, about three fifths of them seen only once. There are 17 residues in the CDR3. V was shortened by 2 bases and J by 6 bases, with 21 bases between the two germline ends. The germline V gene has CDR1 MNHNS and CDR2 SASEGT. Sequences were obtained from blood. This sequence originates from a man aged 30-40 years in good health. V is TRBV6-1 and J is TRBJ2-3; D tentatively reads TRBD1 or TRBD2 (5 bases each). The chain's CDR3 is CASSELLRGPPGDTQYF. The CDR3 DNA reads as TGTGCCAGCAGTGAACTCTTGAGGGGCCCCCCAGGGGATACGCAGTATTTT.